The sequence of this T cell receptor beta chain was determined in a study of OX40 agonist ivuxolimab in advanced cancers. The overall study: Three patients responded partially, comprising one with hepatocellular carcinoma and two with cutaneous melanoma. Study results and caveats: Expanded clones belonging to CD8+ T cells outnumbered, on average, those of CD4+.

Patients were ineligible given autoimmune disease history or systemic immunosuppression. The data were produced by immunoSEQ multiplex PCR, yet TCRdb's version contains in-frame clones alone and is incomplete. Found here are some 68,000 clones, about 89% of them singletons; the top ten hold about 3.9%. This clone occurred once. Its specificity is not known. Germline loops: CDR1 MDHEN, CDR2 SYDVKM. V was trimmed by 2 bases and J by 4 bases, leaving 8 bases between them. The CDR3 extends over 13 amino acids. This specimen consisted of CD4+ or CD8+ T cells sorted from blood, obtained in a trial of the OX40 agonist ivuxolimab. The rearrangement links TRBV28 to TRBJ1-2; no definite D call. This clonotype originated in an adult with an advanced solid tumor such as melanoma, head and neck, liver or kidney cancer. This chain's CDR3 is CASSLDGSYGYTF. CDR3 coding DNA: TGTGCCAGCAGTTTAGACGGAAGCTATGGCTACACCTTC.